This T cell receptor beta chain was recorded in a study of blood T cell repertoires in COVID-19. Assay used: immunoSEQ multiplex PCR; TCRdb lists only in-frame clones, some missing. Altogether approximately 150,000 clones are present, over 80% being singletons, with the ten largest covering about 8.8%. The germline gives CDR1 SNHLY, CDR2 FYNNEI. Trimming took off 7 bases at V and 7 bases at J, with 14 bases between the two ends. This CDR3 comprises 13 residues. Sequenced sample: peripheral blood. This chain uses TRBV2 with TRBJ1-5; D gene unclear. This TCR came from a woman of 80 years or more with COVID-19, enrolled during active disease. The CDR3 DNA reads TGTGCCAGCATTCGAGGGAACGGCCAGCCCCAGCATTTT. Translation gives CASIRGNGQPQHF.